This section outlines one T cell receptor beta chain sequence together with its context. No cognate antigen has been identified for it. Nothing much larger sits one base from this clone, and base qualities are not available. The data were obtained in a study of identical twins (dated by TCRdb to 2016 to 2017). Regarding the study in general: To test whether fetal clonotypes persist, the study used deep sequencing on TCR alpha and beta repertoires from monozygotic twins, unrelated adults of various ages, and cord blood. To rule out contamination, the twin experiments were replicated at different times with different library preparation protocols.

General findings and caveats noted by the study authors: Conclusions relied on cross-sectional statistical analysis, since the same donors could not be followed over many years. Recombination models systematically underestimated out-of-frame TCR alpha sharing in monozygotic twins but agreed with sharing between unrelated individuals. Zero-insertion analyses could be partly confounded by invariant T cells such as MAIT and iNKT, though diverse VJ usage argued against such confounding for most clonotypes. Abundant cord blood beta clonotypes had fewer insertions, young adult naive repertoires showed a similar but weaker trend, and memory repertoires showed no such trend. In beta out-of-frame sequences, excess twin sharing was weaker, because having fewer shared sequences lowered the signal-to-noise ratio. Compared with coincidental sharing between unrelated individuals, out-of-frame TCR alpha sequences shared between twins had an excess of sequences with low generation probability.

Every donor was a healthy Caucasian. The library was produced with 5' RACE. Instrument on record: Illumina HiSeq 2000. A universal primer binding site was added through template switching, and the final cDNA carried a unique molecular identifier so that TCR cDNA molecules could be counted accurately. Specific primers in the conserved constant-segment region were used to synthesize first-strand cDNA for the TCR alpha and beta chains. Each cDNA library was double barcoded, with a SMART-Mk sample barcode plus Illumina barcodes, to control for contamination. TruSeq adapter sequences along with Illumina sample barcodes were introduced in two successive PCR steps. Sequencing of the TCR alpha and beta cDNA libraries was done on the Illumina HiSeq platform using custom primers. On the study's bioinformatics: Unique molecular identifiers were extracted from raw reads with MiGEC, and CDR3 positions were determined with MiXCR. Recombination models were inferred per individual with the repgenHMM and IGoR tools using an EM algorithm. The analysis of shared clonotypes was done with the tcR package in R, with sharing normalized by the product of cloneset sizes. To study raw recombination without the effects of thymic and clonal selection, out-of-frame nonproductive sequences were analyzed. In TCRdb, the public reads were trimmed at Q25 with fastp and aligned with MiXCR, with productive beta chains retained. Each entry is one CDR3 protein sequence, shown with its most common DNA and genes. These V and J calls rely on TCRdb rather than the paper's analysis. The sample table contains roughly 1,500,000 distinct CDR3 sequences; only one count was recorded for roughly a third of them. About 0.27% of the sample comes from the top ten.

Relative to germline, V is missing 2 bases and J is missing 5 bases, with 4 bases of the junction outside any gene match. Its CDR3 holds 15 amino acids, cysteine through phenylalanine. The kept DNA is CDR3 alone, 45 bases in frame from the first base. The germline V gene (reference sequence) specifies MNHEY as CDR1 and SMNVEV as CDR2. This clonotype was obtained from a newborn girl in good health. The sample was cord blood. The chain is encoded by TRBV27 joined to TRBJ2-2, with 8 junctional bases fitting TRBD1. The CDR3 is CASSLRTGRTGELFF. The DNA reads as follows: TGTGCCAGCAGTTTACGGACAGGGCGGACCGGGGAGCTGTTTTTT.